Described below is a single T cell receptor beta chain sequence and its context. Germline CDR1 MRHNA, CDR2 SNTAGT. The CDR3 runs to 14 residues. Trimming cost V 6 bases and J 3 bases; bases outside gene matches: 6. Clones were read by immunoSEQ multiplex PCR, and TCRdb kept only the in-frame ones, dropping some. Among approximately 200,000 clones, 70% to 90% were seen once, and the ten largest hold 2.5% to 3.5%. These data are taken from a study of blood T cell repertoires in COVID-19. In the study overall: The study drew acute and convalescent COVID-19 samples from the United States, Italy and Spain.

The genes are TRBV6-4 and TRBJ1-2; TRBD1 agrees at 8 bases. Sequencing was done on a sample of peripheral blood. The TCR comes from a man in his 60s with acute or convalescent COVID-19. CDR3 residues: CASRPGQADYGYTF. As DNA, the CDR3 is TGTGCCAGCAGACCGGGACAGGCGGACTATGGCTACACCTTC.